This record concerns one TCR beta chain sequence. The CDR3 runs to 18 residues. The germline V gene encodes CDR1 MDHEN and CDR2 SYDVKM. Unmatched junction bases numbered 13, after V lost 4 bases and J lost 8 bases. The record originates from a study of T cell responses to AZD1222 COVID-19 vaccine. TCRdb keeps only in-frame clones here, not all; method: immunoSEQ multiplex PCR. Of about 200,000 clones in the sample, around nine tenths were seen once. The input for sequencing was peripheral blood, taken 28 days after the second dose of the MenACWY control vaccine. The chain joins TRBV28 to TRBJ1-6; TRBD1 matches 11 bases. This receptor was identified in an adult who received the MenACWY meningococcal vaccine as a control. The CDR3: CASSSGQGALFFDSPLHF. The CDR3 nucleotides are TGTGCCAGCAGTTCCGGACAGGGGGCCTTGTTTTTTGATTCACCCCTCCACTTT.